A single sample is the source of the 27 T cell receptor beta chains below, sequenced in a study of shared clonotypes between healthy human individuals. Produced via immunoSEQ multiplex PCR; TCRdb's table is partial and in-frame only. The sample gives roughly 2.6 million clones, over 85% of which show up once; around 0.15% is in the top ten. Sequenced material: naive CD4+ T cells sorted from blood. Subset of the sample: CD45RA+ positively selected. The receptor set was obtained from a man aged 18 to 29 in good health.

To note about this clone: Other DNA sequences of this sample code for an identical CDR3. The genes are TRBV5-1 and TRBJ1-5, with 10 nucleotides matching TRBD1. Germline V gene lookup returns CDR1 SGHRS and CDR2 YFSETQ. V was pared by 0 bases and J by 7 bases, with 4 bases of the junction left unmatched. The CDR3 covers 15 residues. The CDR3 reads CASSLAGQGGQPQHF. CDR3 DNA: TGCGCCAGCAGCTTGGCCGGACAGGGGGGGCAGCCCCAGCATTTT.

The rearrangement uses TRBV2 and TRBJ1-6, with D unclear. Germline CDR1 SNHLY, CDR2 FYNNEI. This CDR3 has 13 amino acids. The V gene lost 7 bases and the J gene lost 5 bases, with 9 bases spanning the gap. The CDR3 region has the DNA TGTGCCAGCAAGTCTGACCATAATTCACCCCTCCACTTT. Amino acid sequence: CASKSDHNSPLHF. Using reference TRBV2 and TRBJ1-6 for the parts outside the CDR3, the full variable domain is EPEVTQTPSHQVTQMGQEVILRCVPISNHLYFYWYRQILGQKVEFLVSFYNNEISEKSEIFDDQFSVERPDGSNFTLKIRSTKLEDSAMYFCASKSDHNSPLHFGNGTRLTVT.

In the case of this clone: The same CDR3 is also encoded by other DNA sequences in this sample. The chain is built from TRBV6-1 and TRBJ2-7, with a tentative D call TRBD2 (5 bases). The germline V gene has CDR1 MNHNS and CDR2 SASEGT. The V gene lost 3 bases and the J gene lost 3 bases, with 12 bases spanning the gap. The CDR3 is 14 residues long. The CDR3 spells CASSDRGNSYEQYF. In DNA, the CDR3 is TGTGCCAGCAGTGACCGGGGAAATAGCTACGAGCAGTACTTC.

The CDR3 is CASSPQYSGYYGYTF. CDR3 bases: TGTGCCAGCTCACCACAGTATAGCGGGTACTATGGCTACACCTTC. The rearrangement links TRBV18 to TRBJ1-2; D is uncertain. V lost 1 base and J lost 3, with 12 bases in between. CDR1 and CDR2 from the germline V gene are KGHSH and LQKENI. The CDR3 has 15 amino acids.

This chain joins TRBV6-6 and TRBJ2-1; D might be TRBD2 (6 bases). Trimming removed 7 bases at V and 16 bases at J, with 23 bases between. The CDR3 covers 13 residues. The germline V gene encodes CDR1 MNHNY and CDR2 SVGAGI (reference sequence). The chain's CDR3 is CASTEGPGTPLFF. DNA for the CDR3: TGTGCCAGCACCGAAGGGCCCGGGACTCCCCTCTTCTTC.

Points on this clone: This sample includes further DNA sequences coding for the same CDR3. V is TRBV5-6 and J is TRBJ1-4; no reliable D call. CDR3 length: 12 residues. The V end was cut by 3 bases, the J end by 0 bases, with 0 bases between. Germline V gene sequence: CDR1 SGHDT, CDR2 YYEEEE. Here the CDR3 DNA reads TGTGCCAGCAGCTCAACTAATGAAAAACTGTTTTTT. Translated: CASSSTNEKLFF. Full variable domain (remainder filled in from reference TRBV5-6 and TRBJ1-4): DAGVTQSPTHLIKTRGQQVTLRCSPKSGHDTVSWYQQALGQGPQFIFQYYEEEERQRGNFPDRFSGHQFPNYSSELNVNALLLGDSALYLCASSSTNEKLFFGSGTQLSVL.

The rearrangement joins TRBV2 to TRBJ2-7, with 11 positions matching TRBD2. With 9 bases clipped from V and 3 bases from J, the junction kept 10 bases outside the gene matches. The CDR3 covers 15 residues. Germline values: CDR1 SNHLY, CDR2 FYNNEI. The CDR3 bases are TGTGCCAGTCGTCTCGGGACTAGCGGCAACTACGAGCAGTACTTC. This encodes CASRLGTSGNYEQYF.

This clone was seen a single time. This chain connects TRBV2 to TRBJ1-4; the D is unclear. V lost 6 bases and J 0 bases, leaving 11 bases between the germline ends. This CDR3 has 15 residues. Germline values: CDR1 SNHLY, CDR2 FYNNEI. The CDR3 region has the DNA TGTGCCAGCAGGGGTTCAGCCGCAACTAATGAAAAACTGTTTTTT. Protein sequence: CASRGSAATNEKLFF.

The chain has TRBV5-4 and TRBJ2-7; 8 nucleotides match TRBD2. CDR3 length equals 16 residues. Germline values: CDR1 SGHNT, CDR2 YYREEE (reference sequence). The V segment lost 2 bases and the J segment 1 base; nucleotides outside the gene matches: 8. This CDR3 is CASSFRGGQTSYEQYF. CDR3 coding DNA: TGTGCCAGCAGCTTCCGGGGGGGCCAGACGTCCTACGAGCAGTACTTC.

Turning to this clone: Other DNA variants within this sample encode the same CDR3. CDR3 in DNA: TGTGCCAGCAGCTTAGATCGACAGGGAAATTCACCCCTCCACTTT. Translation gives CASSLDRQGNSPLHF. This chain uses TRBV11-2 with TRBJ1-6; 7 bases match TRBD1. The germline CDR1 and CDR2 sequences are SGHAT and FQNNGV. The CDR3 has 15 residues. V dropped 0 bases and J dropped 7; count of bases not matched to a gene: 3.

The chain uses TRBV7-2 and TRBJ1-2; the D is unclear. The V end was cut by 6 bases, the J end by 0 bases, with 2 bases between. Germline assignment: CDR1 SGHTA and CDR2 FQGNSA. CDR3 length equals 11 residues. The CDR3 region is CASRANYGYTF. CDR3 nucleotides: TGTGCCAGCAGAGCTAACTATGGCTACACCTTC.

This chain joins TRBV18 and TRBJ2-7; maybe TRBD1 (6 bases). Per the germline V gene, CDR1 is KGHSH and CDR2 is LQKENI. V lost 6 bases and J 6 bases, leaving 18 bases between the germline ends. The CDR3 length is 14 residues. The CDR3 loop reads CASSDRQVSGEQYF. The CDR3 region has the DNA TGTGCCAGCTCCGACAGACAGGTGTCGGGCGAGCAGTACTTC.

The chain uses TRBV5-1 and TRBJ2-7; D might be TRBD1 (6 bases). Between the trimmed V and J ends, which lost 0 bases and 4 bases, there was a span of 20 bases. This CDR3 contains 17 residues. Germline V gene lookup returns CDR1 SGHRS and CDR2 YFSETQ. The CDR3: CASSLGGRGEKGYEQYF. Written as DNA, the CDR3 is TGCGCCAGCAGCTTGGGGGGCAGGGGAGAAAAGGGTTACGAGCAGTACTTC.

V gene TRBV10-3 combines with J gene TRBJ1-1; perhaps TRBD1 as D (5 bases). Germline values: CDR1 ENHRY, CDR2 SYGVKD. V was shortened by 3 bases and J by 7 bases, with 12 bases between the two germline ends. CDR3 length equals 13 residues. The CDR3 bases are TGTGCCATCAGTGAACAGGTAAAGGGTGAAGCTTTCTTT. This encodes CAISEQVKGEAFF.

The chain combines TRBV6-1 with TRBJ1-1; TRBD1 matches at 11 bases. The CDR3 covers 16 residues. Losses at the gene ends were 4 bases for V and 5 bases for J; bases not matched to a gene: 9. Germline CDR1 is MNHNS and CDR2 is SASEGT. The CDR3 region is CASSGRRDRGTTEAFF. The CDR3 DNA reads as TGTGCCAGCAGTGGAAGAAGGGACAGGGGGACGACTGAAGCTTTCTTT.

This clone has a single count. This rearrangement joins TRBV11-1 to TRBJ1-2; 7 positions agree with TRBD1. CDR1 is SGHAT, CDR2 FQDESV, per germline (reference sequence). The J segment lost 5 bases and the V segment lost 1 base, leaving 7 bases of the junction unmatched. This CDR3 has 15 residues. CDR3 amino acids: CASSLGGQPIYGYTF. The DNA for the CDR3 is TGTGCCAGCAGCTTAGGGGGACAGCCCATTTATGGCTACACCTTC.

With regard to this clone: Other DNA sequences in the same sample also yield this CDR3. The V gene is TRBV18, the J gene TRBJ1-1; no firm D call. The V and J ends lost 3 bases and 2 bases respectively, with 7 bases between them. The CDR3 contains 13 residues. The germline gives CDR1 KGHSH, CDR2 LQKENI. The CDR3 here is CASSPGGNTEAFF. CDR3 in DNA: TGTGCCAGCTCACCCGGCGGTAACACTGAAGCTTTCTTT.

This clone was observed a few times. The rearrangement uses TRBV27 and TRBJ2-5; a weak D match, TRBD1 (6 bases). The V end lost 6 bases, the J end lost 5 bases, and 22 bases lay between the germline ends. Germline V gene data show CDR1 as MNHEY and CDR2 as SMNVEV (reference sequence). The CDR3 consists of 16 residues. The CDR3, as DNA: TGTGCCAGCAGCGCCTTCTTGGCGGCCCAGGGGGAGACCCAGTACTTC. It yields the protein CASSAFLAAQGETQYF.

The rearrangement joins TRBV19 to TRBJ1-2, with TRBD1 identical over 7 bases. Germline CDR1 is LNHDA and CDR2 is SQIVND (reference sequence). This CDR3 comprises 14 residues. The J segment lost 8 bases and the V segment lost 5 bases, leaving 11 bases of the junction unmatched. In DNA, the CDR3 is TGTGCCAGTAGTTCGGGACAGTCTATGTCGGGCTACACCTTC. Translation: CASSSGQSMSGYTF.

CDR3: CSQGGRETQYF. The CDR3 DNA reads as TGTTCTCAGGGGGGTAGAGAGACCCAGTACTTC. The chain combines TRBV6-5 with TRBJ2-5, with D maybe TRBD1 (7 bases). The CDR3 is made up of 11 amino acids. Germline-derived CDR1 and CDR2 are MNHEY and SVGAGI.

J is TRBJ1-1 and V is TRBV2, with 11 bases matching TRBD1. This CDR3 is built from 15 residues. The ends lost 5 bases at V and 4 bases at J; junction bases unmatched: 6. Germline assignment: CDR1 SNHLY and CDR2 FYNNEI. The CDR3 here is CASSLTGTGGTEAFF. The CDR3 nucleotides read TGTGCCAGCAGTTTGACCGGGACAGGGGGCACTGAAGCTTTCTTT.

J is TRBJ1-2 and V is TRBV27, with 10 bases aligning to TRBD1. The CDR3 runs to 16 residues. The germline V gene encodes CDR1 MNHEY and CDR2 SMNVEV (reference sequence). J was trimmed by 4 bases and V by 4 bases; bases with no gene match: 9. In DNA, the CDR3 is TGTGCCAGCAGTTCCGAGACAGGGGGCGAGATCTATGGCTACACCTTC. Its translation is CASSSETGGEIYGYTF.

This chain links TRBV27 with TRBJ2-7, with 7 bases matching TRBD2. Germline V gives CDR1 MNHEY, CDR2 SMNVEV (reference sequence). The CDR3 is 14 amino acids. Trimming removed 6 bases from V and 3 bases from J; junction bases left unmatched: 8. The CDR3 here is CASRPMGGNYEQYF. DNA for the CDR3: TGTGCCAGCAGACCCATGGGGGGGAACTACGAGCAGTACTTC.

The chain combines TRBV19 with TRBJ2-3; weak D call: TRBD2 (5 bases). CDR1 is LNHDA and CDR2 is SQIVND in the germline V gene (reference sequence). Trimming pared 4 bases from V and 2 bases from J, leaving 10 bases between. The CDR3 runs to 14 residues. CDR3 loop: CASSTGLTTDTQYF. The CDR3 bases are TGTGCCAGTAGTACTGGACTCACCACAGATACGCAGTATTTT.

The V and J genes are TRBV27 and TRBJ2-5; 7 bases line up with TRBD2. The J call is doubtful: the DNA matches TRBJ2-7 better. This CDR3 spans 14 amino acids. Germline values: CDR1 MNHEY, CDR2 SMNVEV (reference sequence). The CDR3 sequence is CASSPLAERYEQYF. The CDR3, as DNA: TGTGCCAGCAGTCCCCTAGCGGAACGCTACGAGCAGTACTTC.

This chain links TRBV7-2 with TRBJ2-3, with TRBD2 matching over 12 bases. V dropped 3 bases and J dropped 6; count of bases not matched to a gene: 16. The CDR3 covers 19 residues. Germline CDR1 is SGHTA and CDR2 is FQGNSA. Here the CDR3 reads CASSFWTGGLAGPGDTQYF. The CDR3 nucleotides read TGTGCCAGCAGCTTTTGGACAGGGGGACTAGCGGGCCCTGGGGATACGCAGTATTTT.

V usage is TRBV21-1 and J usage is TRBJ2-1; TRBD2 is the table's D call, not checked against the DNA. TRBV21-1 is listed as a pseudogene. The CDR3 is 15 amino acids. CDR3 in amino acids: CASSRAYGTYNEQFF. The CDR3 nucleotides are TGTGCCAGCAGCCGCGCTTACGGGACCTACAATGAGCAGTTCTTC.